This entry features one T cell receptor (beta chain) sequence. Study processing details: It was from reference gene primer amplification that nucleated cell counts were estimated. Measured with immunoSEQ multiplex PCR; TCRdb has only the in-frame clones, and not every one. The V and J calls and clone size were taken over from that table, and D and trimming were inferred from the DNA. The repertoire has roughly 200,000 clones, 85% to 90% of them found once; the top ten carry 3.1%. The sample is drawn from a study of blood T cell repertoires in COVID-19. At the level of the study: Two negative PCRs, clearance, or symptom resolution characterized the recovered Cohort 3 donors. T cells, B-cell-depleted T cells, or PBMCs supplied cDNA or gDNA.

The germline V gene encodes CDR1 KGHSH and CDR2 LQKENI. The V segment lost 6 bases and the J segment 3 bases; nucleotides outside the gene matches: 4. The length of the CDR3 is 14 residues. The age range of participants was about 18 to 89 years, with residence in approximately 25 US areas. The sequenced sample consisted of PBMCs or T cells enriched from blood (not recorded which). The V gene is TRBV18, the J gene TRBJ1-3, with 8 nucleotides matching TRBD1. The clonotype was recovered from a woman aged 45-60 years in a cohort exposed to, infected with or recovered from COVID-19 (not recorded which). The CDR3 DNA sequence: TGTGCCAGCTCGGACAGGGATGGTGGAAACACCATATATTTT. It translates to CASSDRDGGNTIYF.